The 26 T cell receptor beta chains given below trace back to one sample, sequenced in a study of cytomegalovirus exposure and HLA in healthy donors. 60 Vbeta and 13 Jbeta primers were used in PCR. Profiled with immunoSEQ multiplex PCR; TCRdb holds only in-frame clones, not every one. There are approximately 210,000 clones in the sample; around nine tenths occur only once, and around 1.5% lies in the top ten. Specimen: PBMCs. These receptors originate from a woman aged 18-29 years in good health and CMV-seronegative.

The rearrangement links TRBV14 to TRBJ1-1; TRBD1 is a possible D gene (6 bases). From germline, CDR1 is SGHDN and CDR2 FVKESK. V dropped 2 bases and J dropped 2 bases, with 12 bases sitting between them. The CDR3 is made up of 15 amino acids. In DNA form, the CDR3 reads TGTGCCAGCAGCCAATTTCTAGGGGGAAACACTGAAGCTTTCTTT. This gives the protein CASSQFLGGNTEAFF.

The sample holds one count of this clone. J is TRBJ1-2 and V is TRBV6-1; tentatively, D is TRBD1 (6 bases). Germline-derived CDR1 and CDR2 are MNHNS and SASEGT. The CDR3 has 14 amino acids. The V and J ends lost 6 bases and 6 bases respectively, with 17 bases between them. CDR3 residues: CASRNTGQGDGYTF. The CDR3 region has the DNA TGTGCCAGCAGGAATACGGGACAAGGGGATGGCTACACCTTC.

This chain joins TRBV4-1 and TRBJ1-4, with 8 nucleotides matching TRBD1. V was clipped by 4 bases and J by 3 bases; unmatched bases: 1. The CDR3 loop spans 14 amino acids. From germline, CDR1 is MGHRA and CDR2 YSYEKL. The CDR3 spells CASSRTGPNEKLFF. DNA of the CDR3: TGCGCCAGCAGCCGGACAGGGCCTAATGAAAAACTGTTTTTT.

The CDR3 nucleotides read TGTGCCAGCAGGTCCCGGATAGCGGGAGGGACAGATACGCAGTATTTT. Translating it yields CASRSRIAGGTDTQYF. The J gene is TRBJ2-3, the V gene TRBV11-1; 11 bases are shared with TRBD2. The CDR3 loop spans 16 amino acids. Germline CDR1 and CDR2: SGHAT and FQDESV (reference sequence). V gave up 6 bases and J gave up 3 bases; unmatched junction bases: 8.

V gene TRBV19 combines with J gene TRBJ1-5, with 7 nucleotides matching TRBD1. The CDR3 runs to 15 residues. The germline V gene encodes CDR1 LNHDA and CDR2 SQIVND (reference sequence). Losses at the gene ends were 5 bases for V and 5 bases for J; bases not matched to a gene: 9. The CDR3 sequence is CASSSQTGLYQPQHF. The CDR3 DNA reads TGTGCCAGTAGTTCCCAGACAGGGTTGTATCAGCCCCAGCATTTT.

The V call is TRBV5-1, the J call TRBJ2-3; 7 bases align to TRBD1. In germline, CDR1 is SGHRS, CDR2 YFSETQ. CDR3 length equals 15 residues. After removal of 2 bases from V and 1 base from J, the junction contained 4 bases not matched to a gene. CDR3 bases: TGCGCCAGCAGCTTTGGACAGGCCCGCACAGATACGCAGTATTTT. This codes for CASSFGQARTDTQYF. Together with reference TRBV5-1 and TRBJ2-3, the CDR3 gives the full variable domain: KAGVTQTPRYLIKTRGQQVTLSCSPISGHRSVSWYQQTPGQGLQFLFEYFSETQRNKGNFPGRFSGRQFSNSRSEMNVSTLELGDSALYLCASSFGQARTDTQYFGPGTRLTVL.

The J gene is TRBJ2-5, the V gene TRBV6-4; TRBD2 is a possible D gene (6 bases). Trimming left V 3 bases short and J 5 bases short, with 13 bases between. The germline CDR1 and CDR2 sequences are MRHNA and SNTAGT. The CDR3 runs 14 residues. CDR3 coding DNA: TGTGCCAGCAGTGAGCGGGGCGAAGGGGAGACCCAGTACTTC. Amino acid sequence: CASSERGEGETQYF.

V gene TRBV5-5 combines with J gene TRBJ1-2, with 9 bases that match TRBD1. The germline V gene encodes CDR1 SGHKS and CDR2 YYEKEE (reference sequence). The J segment lost 4 bases and the V segment lost 4 bases, leaving 8 bases of the junction unmatched. There are 15 residues in the CDR3. CDR3 bases: TGTGCCAGCAGCCGTCCCGGGACAGGGATCTATGGCTACACCTTC. It yields the protein CASSRPGTGIYGYTF.

V gene TRBV5-6 combines with J gene TRBJ2-5, with 8 bases that match TRBD1. V gave up 2 bases and J gave up 4 bases; unmatched junction bases: 4. The length of the CDR3 is 14 residues. Germline V lookup: CDR1 SGHDT, CDR2 YYEEEE. CDR3 DNA: TGTGCCAGCAGCTTCGCAGGGGGCGGAGAGACCCAGTACTTC. It is translated as CASSFAGGGETQYF. The full variable domain, its missing parts supplied by reference TRBV5-6 and TRBJ2-5, is DAGVTQSPTHLIKTRGQQVTLRCSPKSGHDTVSWYQQALGQGPQFIFQYYEEEERQRGNFPDRFSGHQFPNYSSELNVNALLLGDSALYLCASSFAGGGETQYFGPGTRLLVL.

The chain has TRBV5-1 and TRBJ2-7; TRBD2 matches 10 bases. The CDR3 sequence is 17 residues long. CDR1 SGHRS and CDR2 YFSETQ come from the germline V gene. V shed 2 bases, J shed 4 bases, and the junction held 12 bases outside the gene matches. The chain's CDR3 is CASSLGPSGSKGYEQYF. CDR3 DNA sequence: TGCGCCAGCAGCTTAGGCCCTAGCGGGAGTAAGGGATACGAGCAGTACTTC. Based on the CDR3 plus reference TRBV5-1 and TRBJ2-7, the full variable domain is KAGVTQTPRYLIKTRGQQVTLSCSPISGHRSVSWYQQTPGQGLQFLFEYFSETQRNKGNFPGRFSGRQFSNSRSEMNVSTLELGDSALYLCASSLGPSGSKGYEQYFGPGTRLTVT.

V and J are TRBV7-9 and TRBJ2-5; TRBD2 matches at 8 bases. The trim removed 5 bases at V and 0 bases at J, leaving 8 bases unmatched. This CDR3 has 16 residues. Germline V CDR1 and CDR2: SEHNR, FQNEAQ (reference sequence). CDR3 region: CASSTRAGDDQETQYF. CDR3 nucleotide sequence: TGTGCCAGCAGCACCCGAGCGGGGGACGACCAAGAGACCCAGTACTTC.

The chain uses TRBV6-5 and TRBJ1-5, with D tentatively TRBD1 (5 bases). Trimming cost V 8 bases and J 0 bases, with 14 bases left between them. Germline V CDR1 and CDR2: MNHEY, SVGAGI. The CDR3 length is 15 residues. This chain's CDR3 is CASAPGDFSNQPQHF. The CDR3 region has the DNA TGTGCCAGCGCCCCGGGGGACTTTAGCAATCAGCCCCAGCATTTT.

The chain combines TRBV6-6 with TRBJ1-2; D is possibly TRBD1 (6 bases). Germline CDR1 reads MNHNY; CDR2 reads SVGAGI (reference sequence). Trimming removed 8 bases at V and 4 bases at J, with 11 bases between. CDR3 length equals 12 residues. The CDR3 nucleotides are TGTGCCAGCCAAGGGACACTCTATGGCTACACCTTC. Translating gives CASQGTLYGYTF.

The chain joins TRBV28 to TRBJ1-5; TRBD1 is a possible D gene (5 bases). Germline V gives CDR1 MDHEN, CDR2 SYDVKM. V gave up 8 bases and J gave up 0 bases, with 8 bases separating them. This CDR3 spans 13 amino acids. The CDR3 here is CASGQGSNQPQHF. Written as DNA, the CDR3 is TGTGCCAGCGGGCAGGGTAGCAATCAGCCCCAGCATTTT.

The chain uses TRBV10-3 and TRBJ1-4; tentatively, D is TRBD1 (6 bases). The germline gives CDR1 ENHRY, CDR2 SYGVKD. V lost 3 bases and J 6 bases, leaving 20 bases between the germline ends. The CDR3 spans 17 residues. In nucleotides, the CDR3 is TGTGCCATCAGTGATACCTCTGGGGGGGGCGGGGATGAAAAACTGTTTTTT. It translates to CAISDTSGGGGDEKLFF.

The chain's CDR3 is CATSRGVGGASRAKNIQYF. The CDR3 coding sequence is TGTGCCACCAGCAGAGGGGTCGGGGGGGCCTCTCGGGCCAAAAACATTCAGTACTTC. The chain couples TRBV15 to TRBJ2-4; 8 positions match TRBD2. In germline, CDR1 is LNHNV, CDR2 YYDKDF (reference sequence). This CDR3 is 19 amino acids long. Trimming cost V 1 base and J 1 base; bases outside gene matches: 12.

The rearrangement uses TRBV5-1 and TRBJ1-2; D is possibly TRBD1 (5 bases). Per the germline V gene, CDR1 is SGHRS and CDR2 is YFSETQ. V shed 1 base and J shed 2 bases, with 12 bases lying between them. The CDR3 consists of 15 residues. The CDR3 DNA reads as TGCGCCAGCAGCTTGAGCTTGCGACAGAACTATGGCTACACCTTC. Translating gives CASSLSLRQNYGYTF. The variable domain in full, with the rest retrieved from reference TRBV5-1 and TRBJ1-2, is KAGVTQTPRYLIKTRGQQVTLSCSPISGHRSVSWYQQTPGQGLQFLFEYFSETQRNKGNFPGRFSGRQFSNSRSEMNVSTLELGDSALYLCASSLSLRQNYGYTFGSGTRLTVV.

The CDR3 nucleotides read TGTGCCAGCAGCTTAGGGACAGGGTTCTACAATGAGCAGTTCTTC. Its protein product is CASSLGTGFYNEQFF. The chain joins TRBV7-2 to TRBJ2-1, with 8 bases that match TRBD1. This CDR3 spans 15 amino acids. Germline trimming cut 1 base from V and 3 bases from J; bases unmatched to any gene: 2. Germline V lookup: CDR1 SGHTA, CDR2 FQGNSA.

This rearrangement joins TRBV4-2 to TRBJ2-7; the match to TRBD2 covers 9 bases. There are 16 residues in the CDR3. The V gene end was trimmed by 3 bases and the J gene end by 5 bases; junction bases not matched to a gene: 11. Looked up from germline, CDR1 is LGHNA and CDR2 is YNFKEQ. The CDR3 sequence: CASSQGRGRAFHEQYF. The CDR3 region has the DNA TGTGCCAGCAGCCAGGGTCGCGGGAGGGCCTTCCACGAGCAGTACTTC.

This clone was counted a single time. The rearrangement links TRBV6-1 to TRBJ1-6; a possible D gene is TRBD1 (5 bases). Germline V gives CDR1 MNHNS, CDR2 SASEGT. This CDR3 contains 15 residues. Trimming pared 6 bases from V and 14 bases from J, leaving 23 bases between. The CDR3 coding sequence is TGTGCCAGCAGCCAATCAAAGCAAGGGGCTGGGGCCCTCCACTTT. Translated: CASSQSKQGAGALHF.

This clone showed up just a few times. The rearrangement uses TRBV23-1 and TRBJ2-2; tentative D call: TRBD2 (6 bases). TRBV23-1 is sorted into the ORF group, with uncertain function. This CDR3 comprises 14 residues. V was pared by 7 bases and J by 3 bases, with 12 bases between. The DNA for the CDR3 is TGCGCCAGCACATGGAGGGCTGACACCGGGGAGCTGTTTTTT. Amino acid sequence: CASTWRADTGELFF.

The chain joins TRBV28 to TRBJ2-1; 8 nucleotides match TRBD1. V shed 6 bases and J 4 bases; nucleotides not matched to a gene: 8. Germline V gene lookup returns CDR1 MDHEN and CDR2 SYDVKM. The CDR3 has 15 residues. The CDR3 region is CASSLETGVYNEQFF. The CDR3 nucleotides are TGTGCCAGCAGCCTGGAGACAGGGGTGTACAATGAGCAGTTCTTC.

J is TRBJ1-4 and V is TRBV28; the D is unclear. There are 16 residues in the CDR3. With 6 bases removed from V and 5 bases from J, the gap between germline ends came to 19 bases. Germline CDR1 reads MDHEN; CDR2 reads SYDVKM. CDR3 nucleotides: TGTGCCAGCAGGGGCCCCATAAGAAGTTCAAATGAAAAACTGTTTTTT. Translated: CASRGPIRSSNEKLFF.

This chain links TRBV6-1 with TRBJ2-7; no definite D call. From germline, CDR1 is MNHNS and CDR2 SASEGT. With 1 base removed from V and 1 base from J, the gap between germline ends came to 8 bases. This CDR3 region has 14 residues. CDR3 coding DNA: TGTGCCAGCAGTGAAGTGGGCATTTCCTACGAGCAGTACTTC. Residues: CASSEVGISYEQYF.

This sequence joins TRBV5-1 and TRBJ1-6; D might be TRBD1 (6 bases). The CDR3 runs to 17 residues. The V and J ends lost 0 bases and 5 bases respectively, with 15 bases between them. Germline V gene data show CDR1 as SGHRS and CDR2 as YFSETQ. The CDR3 protein is CASSLAQGGWDNSPLHF. The CDR3 nucleotides are TGCGCCAGCAGCTTGGCACAGGGCGGCTGGGATAATTCACCCCTCCACTTT.

This clone was seen many times. The V and J genes are TRBV6-4 and TRBJ2-2, with 11 bases identical to TRBD2. V shed 8 bases and J 3 bases; nucleotides not matched to a gene: 2. CDR1 and CDR2 from the germline V gene are MRHNA and SNTAGT. There are 14 residues in the CDR3. The CDR3 sequence: CASATSGDTGELFF. In nucleotides, the CDR3 is TGTGCCAGCGCGACTAGCGGGGACACCGGGGAGCTGTTTTTT.